This note documents a single T cell receptor beta chain sequence. This clonotype was counted ten times or more. The antigen this receptor binds is unknown. No per-base quality is available; no much larger clone lies one base away. The data were obtained in a study of regulatory T cells in long-lasting Graves disease (dated by TCRdb to about 2021). About the full investigation: In the newly diagnosed Graves' disease group, patients had been taking antithyroid drugs for less than 3 months. Persistent Graves' disease patients were compared with newly diagnosed Graves' disease patients by peripheral blood TCR sequencing and RNA sequencing. The study took place in China and was registered as a clinical trial. A total of around 35 samples were covered by TCR sequencing, comprising roughly 13 persistent and about 20 newly diagnosed Graves' disease patients.

For CDR1 and CDR2, the germline V gene (reference sequence) lists DFQATT and SNEGSKA. From cysteine to phenylalanine, the CDR3 is 14 amino acids long. Only the CDR3 portion is preserved as DNA: 42 bases, with reading frame beginning at the first base. Cut back by 4 bases and 2 bases, the V and J ends lie 13 bases apart. The sample's time point, from its label and the paper: newly diagnosed GD, antithyroid drugs for less than 3 months. For both TCR sequencing and RNA sequencing, RNA was extracted from PBMCs in TRIzol. Graves' disease was diagnosed according to American Thyroid Association guidelines. Recruitment of patients was carried out at an endocrinology department in Xi'an, China. From each patient, nine milliliters of peripheral blood was collected into an EDTA anticoagulant tube. Ficoll Paque Plus density gradient separation was used to isolate PBMCs, and no additional T cell sorting was done. An Agilent 2100 Bioanalyzer and agarose gel were used to assess RNA quality, and a NanoDrop 2000 was used to measure RNA concentration.

The library was obtained by multiplex PCR. The run used an Illumina HiSeq 4000. TCR beta libraries were built with iRepertoire HTBI primers and Arm-PCR amplification of CDR3 regions. Gel purification was performed on PCR products prior to sequencing. In the original analysis: Gene usage analysis of CDR3 amino acid clonotypes used the 62 TRBV and fewer than 15 TRBJ segments found across samples. COPE and FqMerger were used to merge filtered high-quality paired reads into contigs. BLAST was used to align contigs to IMGT TRBV, TRBD and TRBJ reference genes, with CDR3 defined following IMGT. Any clonotype with a frequency above 0.1% was classified as a highly expanded clone. Shannon entropy was used to measure repertoire diversity, and the Gini coefficient was used to measure V-J evenness. Clonotypes shared by more than one individual were considered public. TCRdb trimmed the raw reads at Q25, called clones with MiXCR and kept productive beta chains. Rows merge per CDR3 protein into single entries with the most common DNA and genes. Here the V and J calls rest on TCRdb's processing, not on the authors' analysis. Recorded for this sample are 350,000 to 400,000 distinct CDR3 sequences; around 16% of them occurred a single time. About 24% of the sample is in the top ten clones.

What the authors observed across the whole study: Sequencing and analysis were limited to the TCR beta chain. Lower TCR Shannon entropy and fewer highly expanded clones were observed in persistent Graves' disease patients than in newly diagnosed patients, which suggested clonal expansion. More public clonotypes were shared among persistent patients (around 2,600) than among newly diagnosed patients (over 900). The small sample size was acknowledged by the authors as a limitation that may reduce accuracy. TRBV28, TRBJ1-2 and TRBJ2-5 were preferentially used in persistent disease, while TRBV20-1 and TRBJ2-1 were favored in newly diagnosed disease. Only peripheral blood was studied, because thyroid tissue, the primary lesion, was inaccessible.

The V gene is TRBV20-1 and the J gene is TRBJ2-3, and the D gene may be TRBD2, 6 bases matching. The sample was peripheral blood mononuclear cells (PBMCs), taken at new diagnosis, from a patient treated with antithyroid drugs. The sequence was obtained from a female donor with Graves disease. Read as DNA, the sequence is TGCAGTGCTAAAAACGCGGGGAACACAGATACGCAGTATTTT. Translated, this gives CSAKNAGNTDTQYF.